The text below deals with one TCR beta chain. These data originate in a study of PD-L1 blockade in urothelial cancer. Study-wide context: Every 3 weeks, patients received intravenous atezolizumab 1,200 mg, beginning 2014. There were a median of around 140,000 T cells in blood samples. About 90% of the 29 patients were males with bladder-origin urothelial cancer. Enrolled patients had been treated previously with 0 to 3 chemotherapy regimens.

Germline CDR1 reads SNHLY; CDR2 reads FYNNEI. The ends lost 5 bases at V and 5 bases at J; junction bases unmatched: 5. CDR3 length: 15 residues. The repertoire was sequenced with immunoSEQ multiplex PCR; TCRdb's copy has only in-frame clones and lacks some. Found here are roughly 67,000 clones, 75% to 90% of them singletons; the top ten hold about 15%. The time point denotes: pretreatment peripheral blood. Sequences were derived from PBMCs, sampled around atezolizumab (anti-PD-L1) treatment. The genes are TRBV2 and TRBJ2-3; 12 bases map to TRBD2. This sequence originates from a man aged 60 to 75 with urothelial cancer. The CDR3 DNA reads TGTGCCAGCAGTCGGACTAGCGGGGCGAAAGATACGCAGTATTTT. Amino acids: CASSRTSGAKDTQYF. Filled out from reference TRBV2 and TRBJ2-3, the complete variable domain reads EPEVTQTPSHQVTQMGQEVILRCVPISNHLYFYWYRQILGQKVEFLVSFYNNEISEKSEIFDDQFSVERPDGSNFTLKIRSTKLEDSAMYFCASSRTSGAKDTQYFGPGTRLTVL.